This T cell receptor (beta chain) was sequenced in a study of shared clonotypes between healthy human individuals. In the study overall: Each donor contributed plates that comprised three CD4 naive, three CD4 memory, two CD8 naive and one CD8 memory.

The CDR3 totals 18 residues. Looked up from germline, CDR1 is SGHNT and CDR2 is YYREEE (reference sequence). V was clipped by 3 bases and J by 1 base; unmatched bases: 11. Partitioning of CD4+ cells yielded a CD45RA+ naive subset and a CD45RA-negative memory subset. About 33,000 T cell genomes (about 0.2 ug DNA) went into each sorted-subset replicate. Generated by immunoSEQ multiplex PCR, the TCRdb table keeps only in-frame clones and is missing some. The sample comprises 2 million to 2.5 million clones, under 95% of which are singletons, and approximately 0.39% rests with the top ten. Source material: naive CD4+ T cells from PBMCs. This sample's subset: CD45RA+ positively selected. This TCR derives from a man younger than 35 in good health. Some clones in this sample may be carry-over from other donors' samples. The J gene is TRBJ2-2, the V gene TRBV5-4, with 8 bases fitting TRBD2. Here the CDR3 DNA reads TGTGCCAGCAGCTCCCCGGGAAGCGGGAGTCTGAACACCGGGGAGCTGTTTTTT. This sequence encodes CASSSPGSGSLNTGELFF.